This section outlines one T cell receptor beta chain sequence together with its context. This record belongs to a study of blood T cell repertoires in COVID-19. Germline CDR1 reads MNHEY; CDR2 reads SMNVEV (reference sequence). Trimming left V 6 bases short and J 2 bases short, with 16 bases between. The CDR3 is 16 amino acids. Sequencing was performed with immunoSEQ multiplex PCR; in TCRdb, only in-frame clones are kept and a portion is missing. Among about 430,000 clones listed, approximately 90% were seen once. Material: PBMCs or T cells enriched from blood (not recorded which). The J gene is TRBJ1-4, the V gene TRBV27, with TRBD1 as a possible D gene (5 bases). The receptor was isolated from a woman aged 18-29 years who had been exposed to COVID-19. CDR3 bases: TGTGCCAGCAGCGGAGGGGCGGGTCCGACTAATGAAAAACTGTTTTTT. Protein product: CASSGGAGPTNEKLFF.